These T cell receptor beta chains were read from a single sample in a study of technical replicates of blood from several donors. The data were produced by immunoSEQ multiplex PCR, yet TCRdb's version contains in-frame clones alone and is incomplete. The sample holds tens of thousands of clones; roughly nine tenths are singletons and the top ten take 4.7%. The sequencing input was PBMCs. The source of these receptors is a human donor in good health. Some clones in this sample may be carry-over from other donors' samples. Both conserved end residues are part of each CDR3. The D gene is left open where the match is weak. Size values are once, few and many counts, or a class for expanded clones, and some rows have none.

J: TRBJ2-7
V: TRBV7-9
D: NA
size: NA
DNA: TGTGCCAGCAGCTTAGCGCTGACCCTTCGGGGGGCGAACGAGCAGTACTTC
CDR3: CASSLALTLRGANEQYF

J: TRBJ2-2
V: TRBV4-3
D: NA
size: NA
DNA: TGCGCCAGCAGCCACGACAGACCCCCGAACACCGGGGAGCTGTTTTTT
CDR3: CASSHDRPPNTGELFF

J: TRBJ2-7
V: TRBV9
D: NA
size: NA
DNA: TGTGCCAGCAGCGCCGGGACACCCGGGCAGTCCTACGAGCAGTACTTC
CDR3: CASSAGTPGQSYEQYF

J: TRBJ2-7
V: TRBV7-9
D: NA
size: NA
DNA: TGTGCCAGCAGCTTAGCAGTGGGACTCCATGACGAGCAGTACTTC
CDR3: CASSLAVGLHDEQYF

J: TRBJ2-7
V: TRBV19
D: NA
size: NA
DNA: TGTGCCAGTACTCGGGCGACAGGCAGCTACGAGCAGTACTTC
CDR3: CASTRATGSYEQYF

J: TRBJ2-7
V: TRBV7-2
D: TRBD2
size: NA
DNA: TGTGCCAGCAGGTCGGGAGGTGAGCAGTACTTC
CDR3: CASRSGGEQYF

J: TRBJ2-7
V: TRBV6-5
D: TRBD1
size: NA
DNA: TGTGCCAGCAGTCAGGGACAGGGGGTGCCCTACGAGCAGTACTTC
CDR3: CASSQGQGVPYEQYF

J: TRBJ2-7
V: TRBV30
D: NA
size: NA
DNA: TGTGCCTGGAATTGGCTGCTAGACTACGAGCAGTACTTC
CDR3: CAWNWLLDYEQYF

J: TRBJ2-3
V: TRBV5-1
D: NA
size: NA
DNA: TGCGCCAGCAGCTTGGCCGTTGGGGGGGGCGGCGATACGCAGTATTTT
CDR3: CASSLAVGGGGDTQYF

J: TRBJ2-1
V: TRBV2
D: TRBD2
size: NA
DNA: TGTGCCAGCACTGTGCGGGAGGGCCGTGATGAGCAGTTCTTC
CDR3: CASTVREGRDEQFF

J: TRBJ1-4
V: TRBV6-5
D: TRBD1
size: NA
DNA: TGTGCCAGCAGCCGGGGACAGGGCGGGCAAAAACTGTTTTTT
CDR3: CASSRGQGGQKLFF

J: TRBJ2-5
V: TRBV7-3
D: NA
size: few
DNA: TGTGCCAGCAGCCGTAGCGGCCAAGAGACCCAGTACTTC
CDR3: CASSRSGQETQYF

J: TRBJ2-7
V: TRBV7-2
D: NA
size: NA
DNA: TGTGCCAGCAGCTGGAGCTCCTACGAGCAGTACTTC
CDR3: CASSWSSYEQYF

J: TRBJ1-1
V: TRBV18
D: NA
size: many
DNA: TGTGCCAGCCTAACAAGGAGGGACACTGAAGCTTTCTTT
CDR3: CASLTRRDTEAFF

J: TRBJ2-7
V: TRBV2
D: NA
size: NA
DNA: TGTGCCAGCGATCAGGGGTGGTCCTACGAGCAGTACTTC
CDR3: CASDQGWSYEQYF

J: TRBJ1-4
V: TRBV18
D: NA
size: once
DNA: TGTGCCAGCTCACCCGAAGCACCAACAACTAATGAAAAACTGTTTTTT
CDR3: CASSPEAPTTNEKLFF

J: TRBJ2-1
V: TRBV5-1
D: NA
size: NA
DNA: TGCGCCAGCACCAACCTGGACAGTACAATGTACAATGAGCAGTTCTTC
CDR3: CASTNLDSTMYNEQFF

J: TRBJ1-3
V: TRBV19
D: NA
size: NA
DNA: TGTGCCAGTAGTATAGACCCAGGGCGGTCTGGAAACACCATATATTTT
CDR3: CASSIDPGRSGNTIYF

J: TRBJ2-2
V: TRBV30
D: NA
size: NA
DNA: TGTGCCTGGAGTGTACGGGGGAACGGGGAGCTGTTTTTT
CDR3: CAWSVRGNGELFF

J: TRBJ2-2
V: TRBV5-8
D: NA
size: NA
DNA: TGTGCCAGCTACCCCCGGTCGGCGAACACCGGGGAGCTGTTTTTT
CDR3: CASYPRSANTGELFF

J: TRBJ2-2
V: TRBV11-2
D: NA
size: NA
DNA: TGTGCCAGCAGCTTAGTGCAGGCCGGGGAGCTGTTTTTT
CDR3: CASSLVQAGELFF

J: TRBJ2-7
V: TRBV6-5
D: TRBD2
size: once
DNA: TGTGCCAGCAGTTACTCGGGACTACCCCACGAGCAGTACTTC
CDR3: CASSYSGLPHEQYF

J: TRBJ1-5
V: TRBV7-3
D: NA
size: NA
DNA: TGTGCCAGCAGCTTATTCTCTAGGGGCAGGGATCAGCCCCAGCATTTT
CDR3: CASSLFSRGRDQPQHF

J: TRBJ2-5
V: TRBV9
D: NA
size: NA
DNA: TGTGCCAGCAGCGTAGGGGACTCCCAAGAGACCCAGTACTTC
CDR3: CASSVGDSQETQYF

J: TRBJ2-7
V: TRBV5-5
D: TRBD2
size: once
DNA: TGTGCCAGCACCTCTATAGTACGGACTAGCGGGCCCACGGGCGAGCAGTACTTC
CDR3: CASTSIVRTSGPTGEQYF

J: TRBJ2-1
V: TRBV4-2
D: TRBD2
size: NA
DNA: TGTGCCAGCAGCCGGACTAGCGATTACAATGAGCAGTTCTTC
CDR3: CASSRTSDYNEQFF

J: TRBJ2-2
V: TRBV11-1
D: NA
size: NA
DNA: TGTGCCAGCAGCTCCGCCTGGGGGGCGAACACCGGGGAGCTGTTTTTT
CDR3: CASSSAWGANTGELFF